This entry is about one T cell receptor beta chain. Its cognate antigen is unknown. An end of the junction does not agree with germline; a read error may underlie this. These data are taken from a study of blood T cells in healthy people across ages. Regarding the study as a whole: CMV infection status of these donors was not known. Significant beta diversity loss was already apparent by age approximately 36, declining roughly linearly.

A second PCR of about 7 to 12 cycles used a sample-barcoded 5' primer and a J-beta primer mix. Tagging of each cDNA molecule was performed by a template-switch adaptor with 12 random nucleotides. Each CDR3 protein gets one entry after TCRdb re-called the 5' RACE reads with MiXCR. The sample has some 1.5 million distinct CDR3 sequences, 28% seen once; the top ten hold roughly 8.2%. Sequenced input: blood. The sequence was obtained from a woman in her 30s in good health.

The CDR3 reads CATSSLMGMEYGYTF. The DNA for the CDR3 is TGTGCCACCAGTAGCCTGATGGGAATGGAATATGGCTACACCTTC. The chain recombines TRBV28 with TRBJ1-2, with unresolved D. Germline V gene data show CDR1 as MDHEN and CDR2 as SYDVKM. This CDR3 has 15 amino acids.